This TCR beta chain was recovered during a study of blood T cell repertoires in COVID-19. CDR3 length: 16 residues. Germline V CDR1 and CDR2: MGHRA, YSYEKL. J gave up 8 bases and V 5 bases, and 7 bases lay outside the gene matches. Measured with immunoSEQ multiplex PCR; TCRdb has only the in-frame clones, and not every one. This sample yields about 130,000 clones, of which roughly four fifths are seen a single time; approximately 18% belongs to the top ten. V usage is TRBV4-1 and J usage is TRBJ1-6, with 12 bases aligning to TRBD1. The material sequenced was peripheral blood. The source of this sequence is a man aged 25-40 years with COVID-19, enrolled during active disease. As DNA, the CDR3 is TGCGCCAGCAGCTCAAGAGGGACAGGGGGCCATTCACCCCTCCACTTT. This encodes CASSSRGTGGHSPLHF.